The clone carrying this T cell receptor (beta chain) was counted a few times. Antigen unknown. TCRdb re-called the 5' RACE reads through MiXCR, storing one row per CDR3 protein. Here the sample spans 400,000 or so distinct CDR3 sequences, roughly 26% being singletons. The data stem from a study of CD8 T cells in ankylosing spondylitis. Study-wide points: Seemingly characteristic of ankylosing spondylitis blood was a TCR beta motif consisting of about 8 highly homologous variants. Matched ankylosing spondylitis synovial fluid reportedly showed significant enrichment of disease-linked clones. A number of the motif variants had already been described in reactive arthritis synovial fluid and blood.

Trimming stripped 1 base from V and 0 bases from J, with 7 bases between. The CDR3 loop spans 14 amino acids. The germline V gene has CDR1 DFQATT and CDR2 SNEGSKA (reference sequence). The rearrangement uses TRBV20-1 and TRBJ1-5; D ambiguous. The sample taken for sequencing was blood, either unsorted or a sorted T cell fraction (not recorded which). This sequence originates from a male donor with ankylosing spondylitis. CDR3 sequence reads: CSARGVNSNQPQHF. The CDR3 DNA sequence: TGCAGTGCTAGAGGGGTGAATAGCAATCAGCCCCAGCATTTT.